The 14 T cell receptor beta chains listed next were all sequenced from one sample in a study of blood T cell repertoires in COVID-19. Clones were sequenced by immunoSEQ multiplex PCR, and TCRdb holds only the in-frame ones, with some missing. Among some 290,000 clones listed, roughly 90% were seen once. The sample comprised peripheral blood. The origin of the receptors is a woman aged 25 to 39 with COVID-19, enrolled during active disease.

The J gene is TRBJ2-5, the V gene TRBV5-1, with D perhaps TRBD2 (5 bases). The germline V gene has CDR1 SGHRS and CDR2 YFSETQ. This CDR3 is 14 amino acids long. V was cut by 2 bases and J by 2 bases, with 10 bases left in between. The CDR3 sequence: CASSLGLRQETQYF. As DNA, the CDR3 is TGCGCCAGCAGCTTAGGACTGCGTCAAGAGACCCAGTACTTC.

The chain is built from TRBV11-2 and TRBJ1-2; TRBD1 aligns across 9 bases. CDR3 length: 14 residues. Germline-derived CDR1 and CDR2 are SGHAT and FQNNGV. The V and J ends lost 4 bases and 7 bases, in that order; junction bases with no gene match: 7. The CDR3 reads CASSSLLGQGGYTF. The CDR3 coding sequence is TGTGCCAGCAGCTCCCTACTGGGACAGGGTGGCTACACCTTC.

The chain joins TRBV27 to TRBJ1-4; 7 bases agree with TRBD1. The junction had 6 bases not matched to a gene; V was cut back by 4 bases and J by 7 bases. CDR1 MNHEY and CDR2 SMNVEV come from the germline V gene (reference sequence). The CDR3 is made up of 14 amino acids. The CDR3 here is CASSSRQGGEKLFF. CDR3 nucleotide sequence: TGTGCCAGCAGTTCTCGACAGGGTGGTGAAAAACTGTTTTTT.

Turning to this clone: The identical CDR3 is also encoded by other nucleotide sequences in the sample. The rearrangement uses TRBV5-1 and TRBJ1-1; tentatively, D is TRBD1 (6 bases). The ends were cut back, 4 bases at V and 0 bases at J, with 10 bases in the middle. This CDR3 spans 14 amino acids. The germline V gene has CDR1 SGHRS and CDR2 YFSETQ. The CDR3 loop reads CASSPGQVNTEAFF. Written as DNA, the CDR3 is TGCGCCAGCAGCCCGGGACAAGTGAACACTGAAGCTTTCTTT.

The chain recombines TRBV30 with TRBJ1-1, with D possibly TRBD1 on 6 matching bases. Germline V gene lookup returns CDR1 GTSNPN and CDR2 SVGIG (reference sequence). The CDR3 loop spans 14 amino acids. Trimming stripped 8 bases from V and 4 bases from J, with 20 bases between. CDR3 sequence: CAGAPQGTGTEAFF. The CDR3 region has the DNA TGTGCCGGGGCCCCACAGGGTACTGGCACTGAAGCTTTCTTT.

CDR3 loop: CASSEARGNRNSGNTIYF. As DNA, the CDR3 is TGTGCCAGCAGTGAAGCAAGGGGGAACAGGAACTCTGGAAACACCATATATTTT. J is TRBJ1-3 and V is TRBV6-1; D is perhaps TRBD1 (6 bases). The length of the CDR3 is 18 residues. V lost 0 bases, J lost 0 bases, and 15 bases lay in between. In germline, CDR1 is MNHNS, CDR2 SASEGT.

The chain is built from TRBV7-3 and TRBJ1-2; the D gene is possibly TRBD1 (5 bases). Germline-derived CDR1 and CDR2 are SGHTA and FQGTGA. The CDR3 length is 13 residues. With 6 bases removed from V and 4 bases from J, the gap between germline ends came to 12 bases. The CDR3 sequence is CASRPGLGYGYTF. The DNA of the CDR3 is TGTGCCAGCAGGCCAGGGTTGGGCTATGGCTACACCTTC.

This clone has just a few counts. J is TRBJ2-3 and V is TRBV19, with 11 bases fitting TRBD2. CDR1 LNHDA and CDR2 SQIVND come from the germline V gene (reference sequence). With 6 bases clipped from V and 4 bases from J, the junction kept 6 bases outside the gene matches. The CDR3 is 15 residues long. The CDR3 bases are TGTGCCAGTAGGGGTAGCGGGAGGGCGGCAGATACGCAGTATTTT. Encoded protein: CASRGSGRAADTQYF.

The CDR3 protein is CAWSVSGWAGELFF. The DNA of the CDR3 is TGTGCCTGGAGTGTATCAGGGTGGGCCGGGGAGCTGTTTTTT. The chain recombines TRBV30 with TRBJ2-2, with a weak D call TRBD1 (5 bases). The germline V and J ends were trimmed by 0 bases and 6 bases, with 11 bases remaining between them. There are 14 residues in the CDR3. Germline V gene data show CDR1 as GTSNPN and CDR2 as SVGIG (reference sequence).

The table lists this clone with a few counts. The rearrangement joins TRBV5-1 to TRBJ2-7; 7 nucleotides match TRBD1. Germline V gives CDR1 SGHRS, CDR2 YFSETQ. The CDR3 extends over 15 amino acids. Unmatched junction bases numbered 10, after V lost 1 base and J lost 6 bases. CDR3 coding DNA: TGCGCCAGCAGCTTGCTTCAAATACAGGGGAGCGAGCAGTACTTC. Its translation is CASSLLQIQGSEQYF.

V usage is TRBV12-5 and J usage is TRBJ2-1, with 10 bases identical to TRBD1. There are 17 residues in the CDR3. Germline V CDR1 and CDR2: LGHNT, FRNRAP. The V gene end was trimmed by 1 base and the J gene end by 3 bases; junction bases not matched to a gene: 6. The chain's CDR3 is CASGLGIDRGHYNEQFF. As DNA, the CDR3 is TGTGCTAGTGGTTTGGGAATAGACAGGGGGCACTACAATGAGCAGTTCTTC.

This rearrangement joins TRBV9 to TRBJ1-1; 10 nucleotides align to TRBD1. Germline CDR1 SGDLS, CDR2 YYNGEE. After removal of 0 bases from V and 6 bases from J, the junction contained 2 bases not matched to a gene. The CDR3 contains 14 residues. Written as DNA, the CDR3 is TGTGCCAGCAGCGTAGTAGGACAGGGGGCTGAAGCTTTCTTT. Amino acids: CASSVVGQGAEAFF.

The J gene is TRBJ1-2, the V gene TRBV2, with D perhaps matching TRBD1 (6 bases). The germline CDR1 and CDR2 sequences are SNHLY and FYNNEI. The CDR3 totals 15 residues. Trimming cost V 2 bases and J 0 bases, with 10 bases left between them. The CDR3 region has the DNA TGTGCCAGCAGTGAAAGTAGACAGGCTAACTATGGCTACACCTTC. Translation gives CASSESRQANYGYTF.

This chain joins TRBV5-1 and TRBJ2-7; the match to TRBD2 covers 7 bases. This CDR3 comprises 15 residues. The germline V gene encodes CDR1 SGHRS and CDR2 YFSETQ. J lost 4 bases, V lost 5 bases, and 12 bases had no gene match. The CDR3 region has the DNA TGCGCCAGCAGTTCCGAGGCGGGAGTCGGATACGAGCAGTACTTC. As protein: CASSSEAGVGYEQYF.